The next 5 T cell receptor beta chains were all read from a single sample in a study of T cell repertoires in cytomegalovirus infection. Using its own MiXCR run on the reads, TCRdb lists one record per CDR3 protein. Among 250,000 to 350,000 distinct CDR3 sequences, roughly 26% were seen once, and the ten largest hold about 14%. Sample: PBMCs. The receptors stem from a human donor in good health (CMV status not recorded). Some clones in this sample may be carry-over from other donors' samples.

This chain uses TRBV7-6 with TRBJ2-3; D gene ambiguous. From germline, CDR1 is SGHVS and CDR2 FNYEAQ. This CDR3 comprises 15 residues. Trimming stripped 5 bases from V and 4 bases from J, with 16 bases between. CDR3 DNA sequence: TGTGCCAGCAGCCCGCCTCTCCCCGTCCCAGATACGCAGTATTTT. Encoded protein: CASSPPLPVPDTQYF.

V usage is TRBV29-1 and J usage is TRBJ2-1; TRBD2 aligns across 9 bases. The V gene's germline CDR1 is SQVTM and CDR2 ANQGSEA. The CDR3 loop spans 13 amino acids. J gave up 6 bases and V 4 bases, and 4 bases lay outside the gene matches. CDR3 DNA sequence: TGCAGCGTTGGCGCGGGAGGGCCCAATGAGCAGTTCTTC. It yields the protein CSVGAGGPNEQFF.

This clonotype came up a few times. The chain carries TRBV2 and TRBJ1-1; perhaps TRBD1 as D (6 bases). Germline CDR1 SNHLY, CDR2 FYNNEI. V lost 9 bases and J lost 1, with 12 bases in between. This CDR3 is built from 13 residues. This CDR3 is CARREQGNTEAFF. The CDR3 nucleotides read TGTGCCAGGAGAGAACAGGGGAACACTGAAGCTTTCTTT.

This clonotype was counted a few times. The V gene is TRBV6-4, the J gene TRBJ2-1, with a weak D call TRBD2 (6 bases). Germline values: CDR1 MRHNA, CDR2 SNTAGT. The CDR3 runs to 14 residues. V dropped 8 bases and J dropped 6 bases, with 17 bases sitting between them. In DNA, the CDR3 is TGTGCCAGCGGGCGGGACGCCCGGGCCAATGAGCAGTTCTTC. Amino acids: CASGRDARANEQFF.

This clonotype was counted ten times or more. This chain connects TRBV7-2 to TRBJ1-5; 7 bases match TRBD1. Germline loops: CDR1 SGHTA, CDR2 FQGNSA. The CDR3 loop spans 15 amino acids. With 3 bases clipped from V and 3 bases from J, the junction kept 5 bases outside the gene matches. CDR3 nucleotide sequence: TGTGCCAGCAGCTTCACAGGGGCGTCCAATCAGCCCCAGCATTTT. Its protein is CASSFTGASNQPQHF.